This is a list of T cell receptor beta chains from one sample in a study of T cell responses to AZD1222 COVID-19 vaccine. Repertoires were generated with immunoSEQ multiplex PCR, while TCRdb's copy carries only in-frame clones and drops some. This sample has fewer than 100,000 clones; about 90% occur once, and the top ten carry about 8%. Specimen: peripheral blood, collected on day 0 of AZD1222 vaccination. The receptors originated from an adult in good health. CDR3s include the opening cysteine and the closing phenylalanine or tryptophan.

v_call: TRBV3-1/TRBV3-2
cdr3_length: 15
j_call: TRBJ2-3
cdr3_aa: CASSLNAGGTDTQYF

v_call: TRBV18
cdr3_length: 12
j_call: TRBJ1-4
cdr3_aa: CASSPGQSELFF

v_call: TRBV7-2
cdr3_length: 15
j_call: TRBJ2-3
cdr3_aa: CASSLGRGPTDTQYF

v_call: TRBV21-1
cdr3_length: 13
j_call: TRBJ1-2
cdr3_aa: CASSKARCQRSTF

v_call: TRBV2
cdr3_length: 17
j_call: TRBJ1-6
cdr3_aa: CASDLLGGASSFSPLHF

v_call: TRBV6-6
cdr3_length: 13
j_call: TRBJ2-7
cdr3_aa: CASSSQDRSEQYF

v_call: TRBV28
cdr3_length: 15
j_call: TRBJ2-7
cdr3_aa: CASRSSTGVAYEQYF

v_call: TRBV6-5
cdr3_length: 12
j_call: TRBJ2-7
cdr3_aa: CASRDWDYEQYF

v_call: TRBV24-1
cdr3_length: 14
j_call: TRBJ1-5
cdr3_aa: CATSDPGSNQPQHF

v_call: TRBV9
cdr3_length: 18
j_call: TRBJ2-2
cdr3_aa: CASSTPSGGAMDTGELFF

v_call: TRBV4-1
cdr3_length: 16
j_call: TRBJ1-2
cdr3_aa: CASSQDRIASNYGYTF

v_call: TRBV3-1/TRBV3-2
cdr3_length: 13
j_call: TRBJ2-7
cdr3_aa: CASSLTAQYEQYF

v_call: TRBV7-9
cdr3_length: 15
j_call: TRBJ1-5
cdr3_aa: CASSLGPYSNQPQHF

v_call: TRBV19
cdr3_length: 16
j_call: TRBJ1-5
cdr3_aa: CASTEPPGTHNQPQHF

v_call: TRBV6-5
cdr3_length: 16
j_call: TRBJ2-2
cdr3_aa: CASSYTRDRDTGELFF

v_call: TRBV5-1
cdr3_length: 14
j_call: TRBJ1-2
cdr3_aa: CASSFEGGHYGYTF

v_call: TRBV9
cdr3_length: 13
j_call: TRBJ1-2
cdr3_aa: CASSVGRDYGYTF

v_call: TRBV6-4
cdr3_length: 16
j_call: TRBJ1-2
cdr3_aa: CASSDPQVGLDYGYTF

v_call: TRBV7-6
cdr3_length: 15
j_call: TRBJ1-2
cdr3_aa: CASSLAQGPNYGYTF

v_call: TRBV11-2
cdr3_length: 14
j_call: TRBJ2-7
cdr3_aa: CASSPRQGAYEQYF